These 2 T cell receptor beta chains share one sample of origin, sequenced in a study of OX40 agonist ivuxolimab in advanced cancers. Profiling relied on immunoSEQ multiplex PCR, and the TCRdb table lists in-frame clones only, not all of them. The sample consists of 69,000 or so clones, roughly 87% of them appearing once. The sequencing used CD4+ or CD8+ T cells sorted from blood, collected in a trial of the OX40 agonist ivuxolimab. The source is an adult with an advanced solid tumor such as melanoma, head and neck, liver or kidney cancer.

This chain links TRBV11-2 with TRBJ1-2, with D perhaps TRBD1 (5 bases). The CDR3 has 15 amino acids. CDR1 SGHAT and CDR2 FQNNGV come from the germline V gene. V was cut by 1 base and J by 8 bases, with 17 bases left in between. The DNA of the CDR3 is TGTGCCAGCAGCTTAGGCCCCGACAGCATCAGGGGCTACACCTTC. This encodes CASSLGPDSIRGYTF.

The rearrangement uses TRBV28 and TRBJ1-6; D is uncertain. Germline V CDR1 and CDR2: MDHEN, SYDVKM. V was cut by 10 bases and J by 3 bases, with 10 bases left in between. This CDR3 contains 13 residues. CDR3 coding DNA: TGTGCCACTTTTACGGGCTATAATTCACCCCTCCACTTT. The encoded protein is CATFTGYNSPLHF. Together with reference TRBV28 and TRBJ1-6, the CDR3 gives the full variable domain: DVKVTQSSRYLVKRTGEKVFLECVQDMDHENMFWYRQDPGLGLRLIYFSYDVKMKEKGDIPEGYSVSREKKERFSLILESASTNQTSMYLCATFTGYNSPLHFGNGTRLTVT.